Listed below are T cell receptor beta chains from one sample, sequenced in a study of cytomegalovirus exposure and HLA in healthy donors. Sequencing was performed with immunoSEQ multiplex PCR; in TCRdb, only in-frame clones are kept and a portion is missing. The sample carries 250,000 to 400,000 clones, approximately 88% recorded once. Sequenced material: PBMCs. These receptors all stem from a man aged 25-45 years in good health and CMV-seronegative. Both conserved end residues are part of each CDR3. A D gene is named only where the DNA matches it firmly. Clone size, where shown, is once, few, many, or a class for clones that have expanded.

J,V,size,D,length,CDR3,DNA
TRBJ1-4,TRBV5-4,NA,NA,15,CASSRRGRSDEKLFF,TGTGCCAGCAGCAGGCGGGGACGTTCGGATGAAAAACTGTTTTTT
TRBJ1-5,TRBV2,NA,TRBD1,15,CASSSDRGGVQPQHF,TGTGCCAGCAGTTCGGACAGGGGGGGGGTTCAGCCCCAGCATTTT
TRBJ2-1,TRBV7-9,NA,TRBD2,15,CASSRGEGTYNEQFF,TGTGCCAGCAGCCGCGGGGAGGGAACCTACAATGAGCAGTTCTTC
TRBJ1-1,TRBV9,NA,NA,14,CASSPQVGDTEAFF,TGTGCCAGCAGCCCCCAGGTAGGCGACACTGAAGCTTTCTTT
TRBJ2-7,TRBV5-1,NA,NA,14,CASSLSQLNYEQYF,TGCGCCAGCAGCTTGAGTCAACTGAACTACGAGCAGTACTTC
TRBJ1-2,TRBV4-3,NA,TRBD1,16,CASSRDSRDTSYGYTF,TGCGCCAGCAGCCGGGACAGCCGGGACACCTCCTATGGCTACACCTTC
TRBJ2-2,TRBV6-5,NA,NA,16,CASSWAGNIDTGELFF,TGTGCCAGCAGTTGGGCGGGGAACATCGACACCGGGGAGCTGTTTTTT
TRBJ1-2,TRBV7-9,NA,NA,15,CASSLDLGQNYGYTF,TGTGCCAGCAGCTTAGATCTCGGACAGAACTATGGCTACACCTTC
TRBJ1-4,TRBV5-6,NA,NA,13,CASTSRNRAGLFF,TGTGCCAGCACCTCCCGTAACAGGGCAGGACTGTTTTTT
TRBJ2-7,TRBV5-8,NA,NA,12,CASSSAGYEQYF,TGTGCCAGCAGCTCAGCCGGGTACGAGCAGTACTTC
TRBJ1-6,TRBV4-2,NA,TRBD1,18,CASSQDTPRQGYNSPLHF,TGTGCCAGCAGCCAAGATACGCCCCGACAGGGCTATAATTCACCCCTCCACTTT
TRBJ2-3,TRBV10-1,NA,TRBD1,16,CASQGRSGQGADTQYF,TGCGCCTCCCAAGGACGATCGGGACAGGGGGCAGATACGCAGTATTTT
TRBJ2-7,TRBV6-5,NA,NA,14,CASSLSRSSYEQYF,TGTGCCAGCAGTTTATCAAGGAGCTCCTACGAGCAGTACTTC
TRBJ2-6,TRBV6-6,NA,NA,15,CASMPGGGGANVLTF,TGTGCCAGTATGCCAGGGGGAGGCGGGGCCAACGTCCTGACTTTC
TRBJ1-1,TRBV19,NA,NA,13,CASSLRQATEAFF,TGTGCCAGTAGTCTAAGACAGGCCACTGAAGCTTTCTTT
TRBJ1-3,TRBV18,NA,NA,17,CASSPNMAQSFGNTIYF,TGTGCCAGCTCACCAAACATGGCACAGTCTTTTGGAAACACCATATATTTT
TRBJ2-1,TRBV11-2,NA,NA,15,CASSFTLGTYNEQFF,TGTGCCAGCAGCTTTACCCTCGGTACCTACAATGAGCAGTTCTTC
TRBJ1-2,TRBV5-6,NA,NA,15,CASTILEFLNYGYTF,TGTGCCAGCACCATCTTGGAGTTTCTTAACTATGGCTACACCTTC
TRBJ2-5,TRBV6-5,NA,NA,13,CASSYDREETQYF,TGTGCCAGCAGTTACGACAGAGAAGAGACCCAGTACTTC
TRBJ2-1,TRBV9,NA,NA,17,CASSVARGGGNYNEQFF,TGTGCCAGCAGCGTAGCGAGGGGGGGAGGGAACTACAATGAGCAGTTCTTC
TRBJ1-1,TRBV7-9,NA,NA,17,CASSQGWGQNQNTEAFF,TGTGCCAGCAGCCAAGGATGGGGGCAGAACCAGAACACTGAAGCTTTCTTT
TRBJ2-5,TRBV4-1,few,TRBD1,16,CASSQATGAGQETQYF,TGCGCCAGCAGCCAAGCTACAGGGGCAGGACAAGAGACCCAGTACTTC
TRBJ2-5,TRBV11-2,NA,TRBD2,15,CASSTSGGDGETQYF,TGTGCCAGCAGCACTAGCGGGGGGGATGGAGAGACCCAGTACTTC
TRBJ2-7,TRBV7-9,few,TRBD1,15,CASGSDRGHSYEQYF,TGTGCCAGTGGATCTGACAGGGGGCACTCCTACGAGCAGTACTTC
TRBJ2-7,TRBV5-4,NA,TRBD1,11,CASSFGTGEYF,TGTGCCAGCAGCTTTGGGACAGGGGAGTACTTC
TRBJ2-3,TRBV7-7,NA,NA,14,CASSIVAGTDTQYF,TGTGCCAGCAGCATCGTAGCGGGCACAGATACGCAGTATTTT
TRBJ1-1,TRBV6-5,once,NA,15,CASRPPGGWNTEAFF,TGTGCCAGCAGACCGCCGGGGGGGTGGAACACTGAAGCTTTCTTT
TRBJ2-5,TRBV9,NA,TRBD2,17,CASSVDYGGGAWETQYF,TGTGCCAGCAGCGTAGATTACGGCGGGGGGGCCTGGGAGACCCAGTACTTC
TRBJ2-2,TRBV6-5,NA,NA,16,CASSWQGLSNTGELFF,TGTGCCAGCAGTTGGCAGGGCCTATCGAACACCGGGGAGCTGTTTTTT
TRBJ2-7,TRBV10-2,few,NA,11,CASGGGYEQYF,TGCGCCAGCGGGGGCGGGTACGAGCAGTACTTC
TRBJ2-7,TRBV5-1,NA,NA,15,CASSLGTVNTYEQYF,TGCGCCAGCAGCTTGGGGACAGTGAACACCTACGAGCAGTACTTC
TRBJ1-5,TRBV28,NA,TRBD1,15,CASRTDRGYSQPQHF,TGTGCCAGCAGAACCGACAGGGGATACAGTCAGCCCCAGCATTTT
TRBJ2-7,TRBV7-8,NA,NA,14,CASSLTGSSYEQYF,TGTGCCAGCAGCCTGACAGGAAGCTCCTACGAGCAGTACTTC
TRBJ2-2,TRBV5-1,NA,NA,12,CASSQVPGELFF,TGCGCCAGCAGCCAGGTACCCGGGGAGCTGTTTTTT
TRBJ1-2,TRBV18,few,NA,12,CASSSRESGYTF,TGTGCCAGCTCATCGAGGGAAAGCGGCTACACCTTC
TRBJ1-5,TRBV10-2,once,NA,13,CASSTGSVQPQHF,TGCGCCAGCAGTACAGGGAGCGTCCAGCCCCAGCATTTT
TRBJ2-7,TRBV6-5,once,NA,14,CASSSHQGGYEQYF,TGTGCCAGCAGTTCGCACCAGGGGGGCTACGAGCAGTACTTC
TRBJ1-4,TRBV19,NA,TRBD1,15,CASSPSRDRGEKLFF,TGTGCCAGTAGCCCAAGCCGGGACAGGGGGGAAAAACTGTTTTTT
TRBJ2-7,TRBV27,NA,NA,15,CASSPWSTSTYEQYF,TGTGCCAGCAGTCCCTGGAGCACAAGTACCTACGAGCAGTACTTC
TRBJ2-5,TRBV11-2,NA,TRBD2,15,CASSRWRGEEETQYF,TGTGCCAGCAGCCGATGGCGGGGGGAGGAAGAGACCCAGTACTTC
TRBJ1-1,TRBV27,NA,TRBD1,13,CASKLQGQTEAFF,TGTGCCAGCAAGTTACAGGGACAGACTGAAGCTTTCTTT
TRBJ1-4,TRBV19,NA,NA,16,CASGTRTVATNEKLFF,TGTGCCAGTGGCACGCGGACAGTTGCAACTAATGAAAAACTGTTTTTT
TRBJ2-5,TRBV5-4,NA,NA,14,CASRSGGPKETQYF,TGTGCCAGCAGAAGTGGGGGCCCAAAAGAGACCCAGTACTTC
TRBJ2-1,TRBV6-1,once,TRBD1,16,CASSEPGQGATNEQFF,TGTGCCAGCAGTGAACCGGGACAGGGGGCTACAAATGAGCAGTTCTTC
TRBJ2-1,TRBV7-2,NA,TRBD1,13,CASSGTGGFEQFF,TGTGCCAGCAGCGGGACAGGGGGCTTTGAGCAGTTCTTC
TRBJ1-1,TRBV19,NA,NA,14,CASSIGGSDRRAFF,TGTGCCAGTAGTATTGGAGGTTCGGACAGACGGGCTTTCTTT